This record looks at one T cell receptor (beta chain) sequence and its context. This sample was included in a study of T cells in localized non-small cell lung cancer. The CDR3 contains 14 residues. Trimming at V came to 3 bases and at J to 6 bases, leaving 7 bases not matched to a gene. Germline CDR1 MNHEY, CDR2 SVGAGI. This table comes from immunoSEQ multiplex PCR, and its TCRdb copy is limited to in-frame clones, with some not included. The sample yields some 52,000 clones, over 60% seen once. The TCR comes from a woman aged 40-69 years with stage II lung adenocarcinoma. The genes are TRBV6-5 and TRBJ1-1; TRBD1 aligns across 7 bases. The source was PBMCs, collected before any cancer treatment. CDR3: CASSYDRARAEAFF. The CDR3 DNA follows: TGTGCCAGCAGTTATGACAGGGCCAGGGCTGAAGCTTTCTTT.